A single sample gave rise to the 22 T cell receptor beta chains below, sequenced in a study of cytomegalovirus exposure and HLA in healthy donors (dated by TCRdb to 2015 to 2018). The method behind the library was the immunoSEQ multiplex PCR assay. The multiplex PCR relied on a mix of 60 forward primers for TCR Vbeta segments and 13 reverse primers for TCR Jbeta segments. TCRdb provides this immuneACCESS table in a form limited to in-frame rearrangements. Some clones are lacking; in checked studies, under half of them reflect an unresolved V gene, and why the rest are absent is not known. Recorded for this sample are 110,000 or so clones; 65% to 80% of them occurred a single time. The ten largest clones add up to approximately 9.9% of the sample. Sequenced sample: PBMCs. The receptors derive from a man in his forties in good health and CMV-seropositive.

This chain connects TRBV6-5 to TRBJ2-1; 9 nucleotides agree with TRBD1. CDR1 and CDR2 (germline): MNHEY, SVGAGI. The V and J ends lost 10 bases and 7 bases, in that order; junction bases with no gene match: 8. The CDR3 is made up of 13 amino acids. The CDR3 loop is CANRDRVRNEQFF. The CDR3 DNA is TGTGCCAACCGGGACAGGGTCCGGAATGAGCAGTTCTTC.

The sample holds a few counts of this clone. The chain uses TRBV5-5 and TRBJ2-7, with 7 bases fitting TRBD1. V shed 4 bases, J shed 7 bases, and the junction held 11 bases outside the gene matches. Germline assignment: CDR1 SGHKS and CDR2 YYEKEE (reference sequence). This CDR3 contains 14 residues. The CDR3 sequence is CASSHEGAPGEQYF. For the CDR3, the DNA is TGTGCCAGCAGCCACGAGGGGGCCCCAGGGGAGCAGTACTTC.

The chain employs TRBV4-1 and TRBJ2-3; no clear D. This CDR3 region has 14 residues. Trimming stripped 1 base from V and 1 base from J, with 6 bases between. Germline V lookup: CDR1 MGHRA, CDR2 YSYEKL. The CDR3: CASSQAEGTDTQYF. The CDR3 DNA follows: TGCGCCAGCAGCCAAGCTGAGGGCACAGATACGCAGTATTTT.

The genes are TRBV13 and TRBJ2-7, with TRBD2 matching 7 bases. The trim removed 5 bases at V and 3 bases at J, leaving 4 bases unmatched. From germline, CDR1 is PRHDT and CDR2 FYEKMQ (reference sequence). The CDR3 extends over 13 amino acids. CDR3 nucleotide sequence: TGTGCCAGCAGCCGGGGGGTTAACTACGAGCAGTACTTC. Translation gives CASSRGVNYEQYF. The whole variable domain, remainder taken from reference TRBV13 and TRBJ2-7, is AAGVIQSPRHLIKEKRETATLKCYPIPRHDTVYWYQQGPGQDPQFLISFYEKMQSDKGSIPDRFSAQQFSDYHSELNMSSLELGDSALYFCASSRGVNYEQYFGPGTRLTVT.

The rearrangement uses TRBV28 and TRBJ1-2; 9 nucleotides align to TRBD1. There are 13 residues in the CDR3. Germline CDR1 reads MDHEN; CDR2 reads SYDVKM. V trimming: 5 bases; J trimming: 8 bases; junction bases outside the gene matches: 6. CDR3 nucleotides: TGTGCCAGCAGTAGGGACAGGGTTGACGGCTACACCTTC. This encodes CASSRDRVDGYTF.

In its sample, this clone was seen a few times. The chain joins TRBV2 to TRBJ1-3; perhaps TRBD1 as D (6 bases). Germline lookup yields CDR1 SNHLY and CDR2 FYNNEI. CDR3 size: 16 residues. V shed 5 bases and J shed 2 bases, with 16 bases lying between them. DNA of the CDR3: TGTGCCAGCAGTTTTTTAAACTCAGGGGCTGGAAACACCATATATTTT. Protein sequence: CASSFLNSGAGNTIYF. Full variable domain (missing parts from reference TRBV2 and TRBJ1-3): EPEVTQTPSHQVTQMGQEVILRCVPISNHLYFYWYRQILGQKVEFLVSFYNNEISEKSEIFDDQFSVERPDGSNFTLKIRSTKLEDSAMYFCASSFLNSGAGNTIYFGEGSWLTVV.

The chain has TRBV27 and TRBJ2-7; D is possibly TRBD2 (7 bases). Per germline, CDR1 MNHEY and CDR2 SMNVEV (reference sequence). CDR3 length: 16 residues. Trimming removed 0 bases from V and 2 bases from J, with 14 bases in between. The CDR3 nucleotides are TGTGCCAGCAGTTTATCAGGGGGGGAATACACCTACGAGCAGTACTTC. Encoded protein: CASSLSGGEYTYEQYF.

J is TRBJ2-5 and V is TRBV6-4; 7 bases are shared with TRBD1. Per germline, CDR1 MRHNA and CDR2 SNTAGT. The junction had 7 bases not matched to a gene; V was cut back by 5 bases and J by 7 bases. The CDR3 is 13 amino acids. CDR3 sequence: CASSYVTGWTQYF. The CDR3 region has the DNA TGTGCCAGCAGTTACGTGACAGGGTGGACCCAGTACTTC.

The V call is TRBV18, the J call TRBJ1-1; 9 bases agree with TRBD1. Trimming removed 6 bases from V and 2 bases from J; junction bases left unmatched: 10. Germline V gene lookup returns CDR1 KGHSH and CDR2 LQKENI. CDR3 length: 16 amino acids. The CDR3 bases are TGTGCCAGCTCTCAGGGACAGGGCTCTCATAACACTGAAGCTTTCTTT. Translated, it gives CASSQGQGSHNTEAFF.

This clone was counted a single time. V is TRBV5-1 and J is TRBJ2-4, with 7 bases lining up with TRBD2. The CDR3 covers 14 residues. After removal of 4 bases from V and 2 bases from J, the junction contained 3 bases not matched to a gene. Per germline, CDR1 SGHRS and CDR2 YFSETQ. In nucleotides, the CDR3 is TGCGCCAGCAGCCCGGGGGGAACCAAAAACATTCAGTACTTC. It specifies CASSPGGTKNIQYF.

The chain uses TRBV6-5 and TRBJ2-7, with 10 bases matching TRBD1. CDR1 and CDR2 (germline): MNHEY, SVGAGI. Trimming took 0 bases from V and 3 from J; bases not matched to a gene: 2. The CDR3 runs 15 residues. CDR3 coding DNA: TGTGCCAGCAGTTACTCCCGGACAGGGGGCTACGAGCAGTACTTC. This gives the protein CASSYSRTGGYEQYF.

The V gene is TRBV13, the J gene TRBJ2-2, with a possible D match to TRBD2 (5 bases). The germline V gene encodes CDR1 PRHDT and CDR2 FYEKMQ (reference sequence). V was pared by 1 base and J by 7 bases, with 13 bases between. The CDR3 extends over 15 amino acids. Written as DNA, the CDR3 is TGTGCCAGCAGCTTAGATCGAGGGCGCGGCGGGGAGCTGTTTTTT. It yields the protein CASSLDRGRGGELFF.

This rearrangement joins TRBV7-9 to TRBJ2-2; 9 bases map to TRBD2. Trimming at V came to 5 bases and at J to 1 base, leaving 11 bases not matched to a gene. This CDR3 is 18 amino acids long. From germline, CDR1 is SEHNR and CDR2 FQNEAQ (reference sequence). The CDR3 region is CASSPWVVSGRNTGELFF. The CDR3 DNA reads TGTGCCAGCAGCCCCTGGGTAGTTAGCGGGAGGAACACCGGGGAGCTGTTTTTT.

This clone is a singleton in its sample. The chain has TRBV19 and TRBJ1-1; D possibly corresponds to TRBD1 (5 bases). Trimming cost V 6 bases and J 1 base, with 24 bases left between them. The CDR3 is 18 amino acids. CDR1 is LNHDA and CDR2 is SQIVND in the germline V gene (reference sequence). DNA for the CDR3: TGTGCCAGTAGCCACAGGCAGGGACGGTGGGGGGAGAACACTGAAGCTTTCTTT. It translates to CASSHRQGRWGENTEAFF.

The rearrangement joins TRBV28 to TRBJ2-7; tentatively, D is TRBD2 (6 bases). V shed 4 bases and J shed 0 bases, with 7 bases lying between them. Germline lookup yields CDR1 MDHEN and CDR2 SYDVKM. CDR3 length: 13 residues. For the CDR3, the DNA is TGTGCCAGCAGTTCCGGGGGCTCCTACGAGCAGTACTTC. Translating it yields CASSSGGSYEQYF.

The V and J genes are TRBV7-9 and TRBJ1-6; 7 positions agree with TRBD1. Germline lookup yields CDR1 SEHNR and CDR2 FQNEAQ (reference sequence). The trim removed 5 bases at V and 9 bases at J, leaving 4 bases unmatched. The CDR3 runs 13 residues. The CDR3 coding sequence is TGTGCCAGCAGCCTCACAGGGGTTTCACCCCTCCACTTT. Its translation is CASSLTGVSPLHF.

The chain links TRBV11-1 to TRBJ2-7, with 12 bases aligning to TRBD2. The V gene end was trimmed by 5 bases and the J gene end by 4 bases; junction bases not matched to a gene: 3. The length of the CDR3 is 14 residues. CDR1 and CDR2 (germline): SGHAT, FQDESV (reference sequence). CDR3 bases: TGTGCCAGCAGCCGACTAGCGGGGGAGTACGAGCAGTACTTC. This sequence encodes CASSRLAGEYEQYF. Full variable domain (outside the CDR3, taken from reference TRBV11-1 and TRBJ2-7): EAEVAQSPRYKITEKSQAVAFWCDPISGHATLYWYRQILGQGPELLVQFQDESVVDDSQLPKDRFSAERLKGVDSTLKIQPAELGDSAMYLCASSRLAGEYEQYFGPGTRLTVT.

This clone was found once. The rearrangement uses TRBV7-9 and TRBJ1-5; D is unresolved. The CDR3 totals 13 residues. The V end was cut by 2 bases, the J end by 5 bases, with 7 bases between. From germline, CDR1 is SEHNR and CDR2 FQNEAQ (reference sequence). CDR3 residues: CASSLSFDQPQHF. In nucleotides, the CDR3 is TGTGCCAGCAGCTTATCGTTTGATCAGCCCCAGCATTTT.

The V and J genes are TRBV18 and TRBJ1-5, with TRBD1 matching 8 bases. Germline-derived CDR1 and CDR2 are KGHSH and LQKENI. This CDR3 has 17 residues. V was clipped by 6 bases and J by 2 bases; unmatched bases: 12. The CDR3 DNA follows: TGTGCCAGCTCGGACAGGGTTAGGGAACGTGGCAATCAGCCCCAGCATTTT. Protein: CASSDRVRERGNQPQHF.

The rearrangement uses TRBV4-1 and TRBJ2-7; the match to TRBD1 covers 9 bases. The CDR3 covers 16 residues. From germline, CDR1 is MGHRA and CDR2 YSYEKL. V was pared by 1 base and J by 2 bases, with 6 bases of the junction left unmatched. The CDR3 loop is CASSQVAGQGTYEQYF. As DNA, the CDR3 is TGCGCCAGCAGCCAAGTTGCGGGACAGGGAACCTACGAGCAGTACTTC.

The CDR3: CASSLTGTEQFF. The CDR3, as DNA: TGTGCCAGCAGTCTAACCGGGACAGAGCAGTTCTTC. The V and J genes are TRBV28 and TRBJ2-1, with D possibly matching TRBD1 (6 bases). Trimming removed 5 bases at V and 10 bases at J, with 12 bases between. The CDR3 has 12 amino acids. CDR1 MDHEN and CDR2 SYDVKM come from the germline V gene.

The chain employs TRBV7-3 and TRBJ1-3; D remains ambiguous. V lost 0 bases and J lost 0, with 6 bases in between. The CDR3 has 15 residues. CDR1 and CDR2 (germline): SGHTA, FQGTGA. The CDR3 DNA sequence: TGTGCCAGCAGCTTAACAGCGAGCTCTGGAAACACCATATATTTT. This translates into CASSLTASSGNTIYF.